The clone carrying this T cell receptor (beta chain) was seen ten or more times. Its antigen is undetermined. The study enrolled patients aged 18 to 65 with newly diagnosed hyperthyroidism of under 2 months' duration. Thyroid ultrasound, orbital computed tomography, clinical symptoms, and serum thyroxine and TRAb underpinned diagnoses. This entry belongs to a study of T cells in Graves' hyperthyroidism and ophthalmopathy. Study-wide points: Ophthalmopathy onset followed model prediction by a median about six months.

Trimming removed 7 bases from V and 5 bases from J; junction bases left unmatched: 11. The CDR3 is made up of 16 amino acids. Per the germline V gene, CDR1 is MNHNS and CDR2 is SASEGT. Researchers amplified the TCR beta CDR3 regions from RNA transcripts. The TCR CDR3 was amplified in a first-round RT-PCR using the HTBI primer set. One entry per CDR3 protein, called by TCRdb with MiXCR from the multiplex PCR reads. The data show under 450,000 distinct CDR3 sequences, roughly 13% seen once. This TCR derives from a man aged 25 to 40 with Graves' hyperthyroidism that later progressed to Graves' ophthalmopathy. V gene TRBV6-1 combines with J gene TRBJ2-5; the match to TRBD1 covers 12 bases. Source material: blood. CDR3 nucleotide sequence: TGTGCCAGCAAAGAGGAGGGACAGGGGGCGAGGGAGACCCAGTACTTC. Its translation is CASKEEGQGARETQYF.